A single sample is the source of the 2 T cell receptor beta chains below, sequenced in a study of CD8 T cells in Susac syndrome. Random hexamers were used to reverse transcribe an amount of about 0.5 to 1 ug RNA. TCRdb used MiXCR to reprocess the immunoSEQ multiplex PCR reads, holding one entry per CDR3 protein. The sample consists of around 110,000 distinct CDR3 sequences, 90% to 95% of them appearing once. What was sequenced was CD8+ T cells from PBMCs. The receptor set was obtained from a human donor with Susac syndrome.

The chain carries TRBV23-1 and TRBJ1-2; no firm D call. TRBV23-1 is treated as an ORF (open reading frame) with a function not yet certain. V lost 0 bases and J 5 bases, leaving 28 bases between the germline ends. This CDR3 has 20 residues. CDR3 coding DNA: TGCGCCAGCAGTCAATCCCTTGGACGGTCCCGAGCTTCCCCCCCTTATGGCTACACCTTC. Translation: CASSQSLGRSRASPPYGYTF.

J is TRBJ1-1 and V is TRBV29-1; weak D call: TRBD1 (5 bases). The germline V gene encodes CDR1 SQVTM and CDR2 ANQGSEA. The V and J ends lost 5 bases and 1 base respectively, with 11 bases between them. The CDR3 runs to 13 residues. CDR3 nucleotide sequence: TGCAGCGTTTCCGGACACTCGAACACTGAAGCTTTCTTT. Translating it yields CSVSGHSNTEAFF.